The TCR beta chain under discussion was sequenced for a study of spatial heterogeneity in lung cancer. Overall study results and limits: Counts of expanded intratumoral alpha and beta TCRs tracked tumor mutation counts.

Trimming stripped 5 bases from V and 11 bases from J, with 18 bases between. The CDR3 extends over 13 amino acids. Germline V CDR1 and CDR2: SGHTA, FQGNSA. This clonotype was seen only a few times. Its antigen is not identified. The time point is: sample taken at primary tumor resection. No cells were sorted before sequencing. The whole RNA sequenced was extracted from tumor, nontumor lung or frozen PBMC. Unique molecular identifiers tagged every individual TCR cDNA molecule. TCRdb fed the 5' RACE reads into MiXCR, producing one record per CDR3 protein. The sample holds roughly 10,000 distinct CDR3 sequences, 9.5% to 15% seen once.

V and J are TRBV7-2 and TRBJ1-1, with D unresolved. The sample was lung tumor tissue, taken at surgery. This receptor was taken from a male donor with early-stage non-small cell lung cancer. In DNA form, the CDR3 reads TGTGCCAGCAGCCTTGATCTGATACAGAAGGCTTTCTTT. Translating gives CASSLDLIQKAFF.